This TCR beta chain was recorded in a study of blood T cell repertoires in COVID-19. Study in general: Collection of acute and convalescent COVID-19 samples took place in the United States, Italy and Spain. The analysed material was cDNA or gDNA that came from T cells, B-cell-depleted T cells, or PBMCs.

The CDR3 is 14 amino acids. V was pared by 6 bases and J by 6 bases, with 11 bases of the junction left unmatched. Germline V lookup: CDR1 SEHNR, CDR2 FQNEAQ (reference sequence). In the authors' methods: Reference gene primer amplification yielded estimated nucleated cell counts. Sequenced by immunoSEQ multiplex PCR; TCRdb stores in-frame clones only, minus some. That table furnishes V, J and clone size, whereas the DNA furnished D and trimming. Of around 280,000 clones listed, over 80% were seen once; the top ten hold about 4%. The TCR originated in a woman aged 45 to 65 with active or convalescent COVID-19. The specimen was peripheral blood. The chain links TRBV7-9 to TRBJ2-7, with 7 bases that match TRBD1. CDR3: CASSPSTGITEQYF. The CDR3 coding sequence is TGTGCCAGCAGTCCCTCGACAGGGATAACCGAGCAGTACTTC. The variable domain in full, with the rest retrieved from reference TRBV7-9 and TRBJ2-7, is DTGVSQNPRHKITKRGQNVTFRCDPISEHNRLYWYRQTLGQGPEFLTYFQNEAQLEKSRLLSDRFSAERPKGSFSTLEIQRTEQGDSAMYLCASSPSTGITEQYFGPGTRLTVT.